This record concerns one T cell receptor beta chain sequence. Its binding antigen is unknown. Base qualities are not at hand, and no much larger clone is one base apart. This specimen belongs to a study of cytomegalovirus exposure and HLA in healthy donors (dated by TCRdb to between 2016 and 2019). A note on the overall study: According to an earlier analysis of 587 of the donors, 150 million to 200 million T cells yielded 90 million to 140 million unique TCR beta sequences and 276 Gb of sequence data. Roughly 310 gigabases of sequencing data and roughly 90 million unique TCR sequences were included in an early release covering around 650 HLA-typed donors. Rather than using new phenotypic data, the later analysis identified candidate immune exposures from TCR beta sequences and from how often those sequences occurred across donors. The number of typed donors differed by locus: about 620-640 for A, B, C, DRB1 and DQB1; approximately 520 for DQA1; approximately 610 for DPA1; and some 430 for DPB1. A handful of DR-DQ haplotypes were handled as single units for association and clustering because linkage in the cohort was strong. Class I and class II HLA loci were covered by the typing at four-digit resolution. A later analysis re-analyzed previously published TCR beta repertoires from about 600 donors and added high-resolution HLA genotyping to study TCR occurrence patterns. In addition to the first cohort of around 670 subjects, a separate validation cohort of 120 different subjects was used. All discovery cohort repertoires had been generated on a single sequencing platform. To predict cytomegalovirus infection status, the study brought together high-throughput TCR immunosequencing, statistical association of individual TCRs with disease status, and machine learning. A later genetic analysis took genome-wide SNP genotypes for about 55% of the 666 donors and used that subset as a discovery cohort. Among roughly 400 genotyped donors of the cohort, an average of approximately 240,000 unique TCR beta nucleotide sequences was sequenced per donor, of which approximately 19% were non-productive. The aim of the study was to test whether cataloging public T cell receptors could identify signatures of past pathogen exposure. The study used immunosequencing to profile the T cell repertoires of 670 or so subjects and linked those repertoires to cytomegalovirus serostatus. Of the 350 to 450 genotyped donors, 81% fell in the genetic ancestry cluster associated with self-reported Caucasian donors. Alongside the repertoire data, information on donor age, sex, ethnicity and CMV serostatus was compiled. In an earlier analysis of 587 of the donors, high-throughput TCR beta sequencing was used to judge whether each TCR beta V gene segment behaved as functional or pseudogenic. The paper's findings and limits, for the study overall: In an earlier analysis of 500 to 650 of the donors, most TCR beta V segments appeared in productive rearrangements about 87% or about 30% of the time, broadly matching IMGT annotations. A further reported finding was that TCR beta sequences accurately predicted the HLA-A and HLA-B alleles for most subjects in the first cohort. The earlier analysis of 587 of the donors excluded roughly 16 rarely observed V segments, including chromosome 9 orphons, because counts were too low. Strong co-occurrence of HLA alleles, especially DR and DQ, made assigning TCR associations to individual alleles difficult. A later analysis found that TCR association rates varied across HLA loci, with DRB1 alleles showing the most associated TCRs and HLA-C alleles the fewest. In vitro tests confirmed that a few of the cytomegalovirus-associated TCR beta chains recognize cytomegalovirus antigens. Only TCR beta chains were sequenced in this cohort, and the absence of alpha or paired-chain data limited detectable features. Compared with equally common non-associated chains, HLA-associated TCR beta chains in a later analysis were more clonally expanded and had lower generation probabilities. In the study, 150 to 200 TCR beta chains were listed as associated with cytomegalovirus. A later genetic analysis associated a missense DCLRE1C variant with V-gene and J-gene trimming of TCR beta chains, and an independent cohort replicated the association. A later analysis found that most CMV-associated TCR beta chains appeared HLA-restricted, with HLA associations seemingly driven largely by CMV exposure. HLA typing was unavailable for some donors at each locus, so association tests used only the typed subset. Roughly uniform sequencing depth across donors was assumed in presence/absence analyses, although this assumption may not hold. While some public TCRs were present in many individuals, most TCR sequences turned up only very rarely across donors. It was suggested by the authors that the approach could potentially be generalized to other disease states and immunological phenotypes. Specific HLA alleles were associated with 15,000 to 20,000 TCR beta sequences at a false discovery rate of 0.05 in a later analysis. The 87-base-pair reads could not distinguish some IMGT-functional V segments, including TRBV6-2 and TRBV6-3, so those segments were excluded. Several of the top co-occurrence clusters appeared to be linked to parvovirus B19, influenza, CMV and Epstein-Barr virus, according to a later analysis. Compared with the approximately 710-donor mean, donors in an Asian-associated ancestry cluster had fewer N-insertions in productive TCRs, according to a later genetic analysis. Immune exposure information for the cohort was limited to CMV serostatus. Correlated functional status among segregating V segments might reflect linkage disequilibrium, but an unknown experimental factor could not be ruled out. The classifier was reported to diagnose cytomegalovirus status with high specificity and sensitivity in both the original and validation cohorts. A group of highly shared sequence variants was considered likely to be a technical artifact of the sequencing pipeline.

The cohort consisted of some 670 healthy bone marrow donors. All cohort members were sampled while nominally healthy, although unrecorded immune exposures were likely present. The donor tested CMV seropositive, placing the donor among the 250 to 350 seropositive members of the cohort. A peripheral blood sample was collected from each donor, and TCR beta sequencing was performed on peripheral blood mononuclear cells. Genomic DNA was extracted from the blood cell samples with the Qiagen DNeasy Blood Extraction Kit. CDR1 and CDR2, per the germline V gene (reference sequence), are SEHNR and FQNEAQ. V is reduced by 2 bases and J by 5 bases, leaving a spacing of 2 bases between them. From the cysteine up to the phenylalanine, the CDR3 has a length of 11 residues. Only the CDR3 DNA is retained, 33 bases long and in frame from the first base. The library was obtained by the immunoSEQ multiplex PCR assay. The multiplex PCR relied on a mix of 60 forward primers for TCR Vbeta segments and 13 reverse primers for TCR Jbeta segments. Amplification of the CDR3 region of rearranged TCR beta genes was performed with a multiplex PCR assay on genomic DNA. On the Illumina HiSeq System, the amplified TCR beta libraries were sequenced as 87-base-pair reads. In the paper's pipeline: A later analysis tallied about 77 million unique TCR beta chains across the 610 or so repertoires, and roughly 11 million of those chains were shared by two or more donors. Raw reads were error-corrected and collapsed into unique sequences with a nearest-neighbor algorithm that merged closely related sequences to remove PCR and sequencing errors. CDR3 sequences were aligned to IMGT reference sequences to assign V, D and J gene segments. For a sequence to be retained, a match of at least six nucleotides was required to both a V gene segment and a J gene segment. A rearrangement was called productive if the CDR3 had no stop codons and remained in frame with V and J, and every other rearrangement was called non-productive. Following IMGT convention, CDR3 was defined as the stretch from the second conserved V-encoded cysteine up to the conserved J-encoded phenylalanine. In an earlier analysis of around 600 of the donors, sequences lacking an unambiguous match to a single V gene segment were excluded. An earlier analysis of a few hundred of the donors classified V segments as functional when productive rearrangements were above 56.7% and as segregating when the standard deviation between donors was above 5%. A statistical classification framework was built for diagnosing cytomegalovirus status from the catalog of TCR beta chain sequences. A later analysis assigned V and J genes by comparing TCR nucleotide sequences with IMGT/GENE-DB human TR gene sequences. Using the TCRdist pipeline, a later analysis assigned CDR3 sequences along with most-parsimonious VDJ recombination scenarios. A later analysis defined each TCR beta chain by its CDR3 amino acid sequence plus V-gene family, and excluded reads lacking a unique V-gene family. To address suspected cross-contamination and a sequencing artifact, a later analysis removed a few hundred highly shared, low-generation-probability nucleotide sequences. In a later analysis, a clonal expansion index for each public chain was calculated from normalized within-repertoire ranks of inferred template counts. Generation probabilities in a later analysis came from a VDJ recombination model fitted to out-of-frame rearrangements, and those results were checked against IGoR. In a later analysis, hypergeometric tests were used to score TCR-TCR, TCR-HLA and TCR-CMV co-occurrence, with a repertoire-size bias correction applied to TCR pairs. A later analysis estimated false discovery rates by permuting HLA or CMV assignments 20 times. In a later analysis, co-occurring TCRs were grouped with DBSCAN, and TCRdist sequence similarity was added when clustering was performed within HLA-allele-positive subsets. Repertoires with fewer than 30,000 or more than 120,000 public chains were left out of co-occurrence clustering, as were five repertoires with anomalous nucleotide sharing. This immuneACCESS table, as held by TCRdb, lists in-frame sequences with V and J called but not all clones. Of the missing ones, under half trace to an unresolved V gene in checked studies; the others have no known cause. D and trimming come from the DNA, and the V and J calls and clone size come from that table. Counted in this sample were 150,000 to 200,000 clones; about 77% of them appeared once. The ten largest clones take up 2% to 2.5% of the sample.

The sequence came from a woman aged 25 to 39 in good health and CMV-seropositive. Sequencing was performed on PBMCs. The rearrangement joined TRBV7-9 to TRBJ2-3; no confident D gene assignment can be made. The sequence in DNA is TGTGCCAGCAGCTTACAAGATACGCAGTATTTT. Its translation is CASSLQDTQYF.